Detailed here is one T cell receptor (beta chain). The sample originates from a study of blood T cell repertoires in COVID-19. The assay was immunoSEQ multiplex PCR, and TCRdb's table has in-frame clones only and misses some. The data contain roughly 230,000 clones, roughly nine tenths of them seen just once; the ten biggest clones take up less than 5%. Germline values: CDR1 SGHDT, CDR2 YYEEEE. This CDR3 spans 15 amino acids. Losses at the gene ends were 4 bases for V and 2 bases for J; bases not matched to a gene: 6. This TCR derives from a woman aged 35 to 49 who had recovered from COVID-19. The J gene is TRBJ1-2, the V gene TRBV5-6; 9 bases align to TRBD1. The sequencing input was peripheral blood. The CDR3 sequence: CASSIPGQGNYGYTF. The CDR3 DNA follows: TGTGCCAGCAGCATTCCGGGACAGGGAAACTATGGCTACACCTTC. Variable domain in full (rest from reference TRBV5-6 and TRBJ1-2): DAGVTQSPTHLIKTRGQQVTLRCSPKSGHDTVSWYQQALGQGPQFIFQYYEEEERQRGNFPDRFSGHQFPNYSSELNVNALLLGDSALYLCASSIPGQGNYGYTFGSGTRLTVV.